Sequencing of this T cell receptor beta chain was carried out in a study of T cell responses to AZD1222 COVID-19 vaccine (dated by TCRdb to the early 2020s). For the study in its entirety: A total of approximately 250 trial participants underwent TCR sequencing, of whom about 210 had received two doses of AZD1222 and about 25 had received two doses of the MenACWY control vaccine. Trial participants were enrolled by age into 18-55, 56-69 and 70-plus year subgroups, with around 140, 26 and 57 TCR-sequenced participants respectively. Broad study findings and their caveats: The vaccine-associated CD4 TCRs covered the entire spike protein, and the dominant responses fell in regions 160-218 and 743-854. Reportedly, close to half of the unique spike-specific TCRs recognized epitopes lying outside the regions that are mutated in the B.1.351 and B.1.1.7 variants. After two AZD1222 doses, both the breadth and the depth of spike-specific TCRs were significantly higher than at day 0 and than in MenACWY recipients. In the small 56-69-year group, the increase in depth fell short of significance, most likely because of low power. Participants were mostly white British, with more females than males. The authors suggested clonal diversity may have been underestimated. Conclusions about previously exposed vaccinees are limited because only six or seven AZD1222 recipients were SARS-CoV-2 seropositive at baseline. Because no day 14 peak-response samples were available, repertoires were characterized only after the peak T cell response.

A word on this clone: The antigen this receptor binds is unknown. No much larger clonotype is one base removed from it; base qualities were not supplied.

The time point label of this sample denotes: about 28 days (+/-7) after the second vaccine dose. AZD1222 recipients whose second dose came at about 4 weeks and those whose second dose came at about 12 weeks were combined into one group, since spike-specific TCR depth and breadth did not differ between the two schedules. Vaccinee samples came from UK trials COV001 and COV002, including a single-blind randomized controlled phase 2/3 trial of AZD1222 (ChAdOx1 nCoV-19) in healthy adults. Trial participant PBMC samples were collected at day 0 and day 28 after the second dose for TCRbeta chain sequencing. CDR1 and CDR2 are read off the germline V gene as MDHEN and SYDVKM. There are 12 amino acids in the CDR3, from cysteine to phenylalanine inclusive. Only the CDR3 portion is preserved as DNA: 36 bases, with reading frame beginning at the first base. Trimming removed 7 bases from V and 0 bases from J, leaving 5 bases between the germline ends.

The CDR3 regions of human TCRbeta chains were analyzed by immunosequencing. Turning to the authors' computational methods: TCRs in the repertoires were compared against a reference library of SARS-CoV-2-specific TCRs that had been generated with the MIRA antigen-specificity platform. Breadth was defined as the fraction of unique TCRs that were SARS-CoV-2-associated, and depth was defined as the fraction of total T cells that were SARS-CoV-2-associated. Each spike-specific TCR was assigned to its reactive spike region and to a CD4 or CD8 class using the MIRA data. Log10-transformed breadth and depth values were compared by one-way ANOVA with Sidak's multiple comparisons tests. This is the immuneACCESS table as TCRdb keeps it, with only in-frame sequences that have V and J called. A part of the clones is gone; compared with another copy, unresolved V genes explain less than half, and the rest is unexplained. That table supplies the V and J calls and clone size; D and trimming were determined from the DNA. This sample has about 270,000 clones in its table, and roughly 93% of those were observed once. Of the sample, 0.5% to 0.65% falls within the top ten clones.

The chain is encoded by TRBV28 joined to TRBJ2-3, with no confidently assigned D gene. The sample in question was peripheral blood, obtained 28 days after the second AZD1222 dose. The TCR sequence derives from an adult who received the AZD1222 COVID-19 vaccine. The DNA sequence follows: TGTGCCAGCATGTCCAGCACAGATACGCAGTATTTT. The resulting protein is CASMSSTDTQYF.